Below, 4 T cell receptor beta chains from the same sample are listed, as sequenced in a study of blood T cell repertoires in COVID-19. Some clones are missing from TCRdb's copy, which holds only in-frame ones; the method was immunoSEQ multiplex PCR. The sample includes 330,000 or so clones, roughly 84% seen only once; the top ten take around 3%. Sequenced material: PBMCs or T cells enriched from blood (not recorded which). Every receptor here comes from a woman aged 25 to 39 who had recovered from COVID-19.

The CDR3 here is CASGPGGGEKLFF. The CDR3 DNA follows: TGTGCCAGCGGTCCAGGCGGAGGAGAAAAACTGTTTTTT. The chain is built from TRBV2 and TRBJ1-4; D is ambiguous. V was trimmed by 8 bases and J by 8 bases, leaving 15 bases between them. CDR3 length equals 13 residues. Germline assignment: CDR1 SNHLY and CDR2 FYNNEI.

This clone was counted a single time. The gene calls are TRBV5-1 and TRBJ2-2, with TRBD2 matching over 10 bases. This CDR3 has 16 amino acids. J was trimmed by 0 bases and V by 4 bases; bases with no gene match: 3. CDR1 is SGHRS, CDR2 YFSETQ, per germline. CDR3 nucleotide sequence: TGCGCCAGCAGCGGACTAGCGGCTACGAACACCGGGGAGCTGTTTTTT. Protein product: CASSGLAATNTGELFF.

J is TRBJ2-5 and V is TRBV2, with 9 bases lining up with TRBD2. Losses at the gene ends were 5 bases for V and 1 base for J; bases not matched to a gene: 8. Looked up from germline, CDR1 is SNHLY and CDR2 is FYNNEI. This CDR3 comprises 16 residues. The CDR3 loop is CASSRSSGGPQETQYF. The CDR3 DNA sequence: TGTGCCAGCAGTAGAAGTAGCGGGGGCCCCCAAGAGACCCAGTACTTC.

V usage is TRBV5-1 and J usage is TRBJ2-7; TRBD1 is a possible D gene (6 bases). V lost 2 bases and J 1 base, leaving 10 bases between the germline ends. From germline, CDR1 is SGHRS and CDR2 YFSETQ. This CDR3 is built from 14 residues. The CDR3 region is CASSFSGVSYEQYF. The CDR3 coding sequence is TGCGCCAGCAGCTTTTCAGGGGTGTCCTACGAGCAGTACTTC.